These 12 T cell receptor beta chains were all obtained from the same sample, sequenced in a study of blood T cell repertoires in COVID-19 (dated by TCRdb to 2020 to 2021). Library preparation used the immunoSEQ multiplex PCR assay. TCRdb obtained this table from immuneACCESS and retained in-frame rearrangements with V and J assigned. These tables miss some clones; where compared with another copy, unresolved V genes account for less than half of the shortfall, and the remainder is unexplained. The sample contains about 310,000 clones, over 80% of them found a single time. The ten largest clonotypes hold around 9.3% of the sample. Sequenced sample: PBMCs or T cells enriched from blood (not recorded which). These receptors were obtained from a young woman who had recovered from COVID-19.

The V and J genes are TRBV6-4 and TRBJ2-7; D is ambiguous. CDR3 length equals 15 residues. The V gene lost 9 bases and the J gene lost 2 bases, with 20 bases spanning the gap. The V gene's germline CDR1 is MRHNA and CDR2 SNTAGT. This CDR3 reads CASKRAGETPYEQYF. The CDR3 DNA follows: TGTGCCAGTAAGAGAGCAGGTGAAACCCCCTACGAGCAGTACTTC.

This rearrangement joins TRBV10-3 to TRBJ1-2; 9 bases are shared with TRBD1. The CDR3 contains 13 residues. Germline CDR1 reads ENHRY; CDR2 reads SYGVKD. V gave up 9 bases and J gave up 4 bases; unmatched junction bases: 6. The DNA of the CDR3 is TGTGCCATGGGACAGGGCTCCATCTATGGCTACACCTTC. Translation: CAMGQGSIYGYTF.

CDR3 DNA sequence: TGTGCCAGCAGCCCGACAGGGCTGAACACTGAAGCTTTCTTT. It specifies CASSPTGLNTEAFF. The chain couples TRBV16 to TRBJ1-1; 7 nucleotides line up with TRBD1. Germline V gene sequence: CDR1 KGHSY, CDR2 FQNENV. Trimming removed 4 bases from V and 0 bases from J; junction bases left unmatched: 2. This CDR3 has 14 amino acids.

The chain is built from TRBV7-9 and TRBJ1-2, with 7 bases aligning to TRBD1. Trimming cost V 5 bases and J 3 bases; bases outside gene matches: 12. This CDR3 is 16 amino acids long. CDR1 is SEHNR, CDR2 FQNEAQ, per germline (reference sequence). DNA for the CDR3: TGTGCCAGCAGCCCCGGGACAGCCCAGGGGGACTATGGCTACACCTTC. This codes for CASSPGTAQGDYGYTF. The variable domain in full, with the rest retrieved from reference TRBV7-9 and TRBJ1-2, is DTGVSQNPRHKITKRGQNVTFRCDPISEHNRLYWYRQTLGQGPEFLTYFQNEAQLEKSRLLSDRFSAERPKGSFSTLEIQRTEQGDSAMYLCASSPGTAQGDYGYTFGSGTRLTVV.

The chain has TRBV11-2 and TRBJ1-4; D might be TRBD1 (5 bases). The V gene lost 6 bases and the J gene lost 5 bases, with 16 bases spanning the gap. This CDR3 contains 15 residues. The germline V gene has CDR1 SGHAT and CDR2 FQNNGV. The CDR3 spells CASRRPGLKNEKLFF. CDR3 in DNA: TGTGCCAGCAGACGACCGGGACTTAAAAATGAAAAACTGTTTTTT.

This chain links TRBV19 with TRBJ2-3; D may be TRBD2 (6 bases). The CDR3 has 14 amino acids. Germline assignment: CDR1 LNHDA and CDR2 SQIVND (reference sequence). The V end was cut by 8 bases, the J end by 0 bases, with 12 bases between. The CDR3 loop is CASSRLVSTDTQYF. The DNA for the CDR3 is TGTGCCAGTTCCCGACTAGTAAGCACAGATACGCAGTATTTT.

In nucleotides, the CDR3 is TGTGCCATCCTCTCTGGGGTGGGGGCGCTTGGAACTGAAGCTTTCTTT. This gives the protein CAILSGVGALGTEAFF. V is TRBV10-3 and J is TRBJ1-1; a weak D match, TRBD1 (6 bases). This CDR3 comprises 16 residues. Trimming pared 8 bases from V and 5 bases from J, leaving 24 bases between. Germline CDR1 and CDR2: ENHRY and SYGVKD.

This clone appeared a few times. Other DNA sequences of this sample code for an identical CDR3. V usage is TRBV28 and J usage is TRBJ1-5; the D is unclear. There are 13 residues in the CDR3. The V gene lost 4 bases and the J gene lost 2 bases, with 6 bases spanning the gap. Germline values: CDR1 MDHEN, CDR2 SYDVKM. DNA of the CDR3: TGTGCCAGCAGTTCTACCCGCAATCAGCCCCAGCATTTT. Translating it yields CASSSTRNQPQHF.

This rearrangement joins TRBV10-3 to TRBJ2-2, with a tentative D call TRBD1 (6 bases). The germline V gene has CDR1 ENHRY and CDR2 SYGVKD. The CDR3 runs to 14 residues. V lost 2 bases to trimming and J lost 6 bases, with 10 bases between them. CDR3 nucleotides: TGTGCCATCAGTGAGGAGGGGGTGGCCGGGGAGCTGTTTTTT. This gives the protein CAISEEGVAGELFF.

The genes are TRBV29-1 and TRBJ1-4, with 8 nucleotides matching TRBD1. The trim removed 7 bases at V and 5 bases at J, leaving 6 bases unmatched. The CDR3 is 13 residues long. The germline gives CDR1 SQVTM, CDR2 ANQGSEA. The CDR3, as DNA: TGCAGCGCTGAGGCAGGGGGCAATGAAAAACTGTTTTTT. This sequence encodes CSAEAGGNEKLFF.

V is TRBV28 and J is TRBJ1-4, with TRBD1 as a possible D gene (6 bases). The CDR3 has 20 amino acids. The germline V gene has CDR1 MDHEN and CDR2 SYDVKM. Trimming cost V 2 bases and J 0 bases, with 22 bases left between them. Here the CDR3 DNA reads TGTGCCAGCAGTTTAGTCTTGATCGGACAGTTCCTTGCAACTAATGAAAAACTGTTTTTT. As protein: CASSLVLIGQFLATNEKLFF.

This clone came up a few times. The chain employs TRBV27 and TRBJ1-4; 7 bases map to TRBD1. CDR1 is MNHEY, CDR2 SMNVEV, per germline (reference sequence). V lost 7 bases, J lost 7 bases, and 6 bases stayed unmatched. The CDR3 loop spans 13 amino acids. This chain's CDR3 is CASTRDRGEKLFF. Here the CDR3 DNA reads TGTGCCAGCACCCGGGACAGAGGTGAAAAACTGTTTTTT.